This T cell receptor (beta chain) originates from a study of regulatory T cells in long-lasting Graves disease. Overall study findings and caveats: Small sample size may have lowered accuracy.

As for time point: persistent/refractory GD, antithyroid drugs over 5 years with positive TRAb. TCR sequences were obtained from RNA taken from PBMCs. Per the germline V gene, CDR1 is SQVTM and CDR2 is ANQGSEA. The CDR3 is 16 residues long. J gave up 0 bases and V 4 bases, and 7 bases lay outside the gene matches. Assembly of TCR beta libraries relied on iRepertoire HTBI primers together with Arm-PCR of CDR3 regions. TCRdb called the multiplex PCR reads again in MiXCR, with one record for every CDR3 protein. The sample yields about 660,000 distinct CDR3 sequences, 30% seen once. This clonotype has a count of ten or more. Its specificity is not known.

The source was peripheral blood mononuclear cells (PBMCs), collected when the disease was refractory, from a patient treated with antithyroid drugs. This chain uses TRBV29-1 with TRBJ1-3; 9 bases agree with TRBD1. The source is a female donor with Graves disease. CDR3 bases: TGCAGCGTTGTCGGGGACAGGGACTACTCTGGAAACACCATATATTTT. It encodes CSVVGDRDYSGNTIYF.